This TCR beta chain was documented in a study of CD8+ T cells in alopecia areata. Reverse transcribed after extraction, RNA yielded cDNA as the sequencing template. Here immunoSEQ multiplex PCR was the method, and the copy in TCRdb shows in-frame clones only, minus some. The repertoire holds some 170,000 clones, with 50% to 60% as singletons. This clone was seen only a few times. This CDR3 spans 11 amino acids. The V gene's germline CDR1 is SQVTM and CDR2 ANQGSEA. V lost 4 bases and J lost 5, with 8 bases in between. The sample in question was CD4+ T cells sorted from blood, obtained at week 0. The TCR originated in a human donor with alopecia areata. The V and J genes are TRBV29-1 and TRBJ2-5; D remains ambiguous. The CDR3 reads CSVGTRETQYF. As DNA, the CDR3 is TGCAGCGTTGGGACGCGGGAGACCCAGTACTTC. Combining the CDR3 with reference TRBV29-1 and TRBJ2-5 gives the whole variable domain SAVISQKPSRDICQRGTSLTIQCQVDSQVTMMFWYRQQPGQSLTLIATANQGSEATYESGFVIDKFPISRPNLTFSTLTVSNMSPEDSSIYLCSVGTRETQYFGPGTRLLVL.